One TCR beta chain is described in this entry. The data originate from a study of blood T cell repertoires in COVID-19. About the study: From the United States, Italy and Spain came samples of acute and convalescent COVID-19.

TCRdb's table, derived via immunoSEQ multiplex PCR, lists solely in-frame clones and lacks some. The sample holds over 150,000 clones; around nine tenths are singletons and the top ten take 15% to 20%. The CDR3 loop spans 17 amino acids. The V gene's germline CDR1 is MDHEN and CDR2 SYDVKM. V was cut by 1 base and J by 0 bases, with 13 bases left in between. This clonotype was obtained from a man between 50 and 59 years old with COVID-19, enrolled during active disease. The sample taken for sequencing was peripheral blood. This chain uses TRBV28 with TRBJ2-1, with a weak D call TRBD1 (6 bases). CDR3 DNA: TGTGCCAGCAGTTTATTTGCAGGGGTAAGCTCCTACAATGAGCAGTTCTTC. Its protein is CASSLFAGVSSYNEQFF.